The clone carrying this TCR beta chain was observed at least ten times. Trimming cost V 2 bases and J 0 bases, with 13 bases left between them. Germline V gene lookup returns CDR1 SGHRS and CDR2 YFSETQ. There are 16 residues in the CDR3. This sample is part of a study of neurological immune-mediated disorders. This sample's time point: technical triplicate 1. 950,000 to 1,000,000 sorted CD4+ or CD8+ T cells made each library. Each TCR transcript was tagged with a 10-nucleotide random UMI during 5'RACE. TCRdb passed the 5' RACE reads through MiXCR, listing each CDR3 protein once. Of more than 20,000 distinct CDR3 sequences in the sample, approximately 13% are singletons; the top ten hold roughly 5%.

This receptor was obtained from a female donor with HTLV-1-associated myelopathy (HAM/TSP). This chain links TRBV5-1 with TRBJ2-3; TRBD2 is a possible D gene (5 bases). Sequencing was performed on CD4+ T cells from blood. CDR3 coding DNA: TGCGCCAGCAGCTTCCAAGGGCGAGGGAGCACAGATACGCAGTATTTT. Translated: CASSFQGRGSTDTQYF. Variable domain in full (rest from reference TRBV5-1 and TRBJ2-3): KAGVTQTPRYLIKTRGQQVTLSCSPISGHRSVSWYQQTPGQGLQFLFEYFSETQRNKGNFPGRFSGRQFSNSRSEMNVSTLELGDSALYLCASSFQGRGSTDTQYFGPGTRLTVL.